This T cell receptor (beta chain) was sequenced in a study of blood T cell repertoires in COVID-19 (dated by TCRdb to the early 2020s). Regarding the study in general: Samples from collaborators originated in the United States, Italy and Spain and spanned both the acute and convalescent phases of COVID-19. Where available, HLA class I and class II types were obtained from metadata supplied by the sample provider rather than from assay-based typing. The repertoires were released in a freely available public database meant as a resource for research on the immune response to SARS-CoV-2. A de-identified subject ID, COVID-19 status, age in years and sex were almost always included in the sample metadata. The material from the prospective study consisted of cDNA or gDNA derived from T cells, B-cell-depleted T cells, or PBMCs. The samples were drawn from two sources: the first 160 participants of the ongoing ImmuneRACE study, and fewer than 1,500 subjects contributed by 6 global collaborators. Deeply sampled blood TCRbeta repertoires from subjects exposed to, actively infected with, or recovered from COVID-19 were included in the dataset.

What the work shows at the level of the full study, not this receptor alone: How much clinical and demographic metadata was included differed by source and by participant, and the metadata was provided uncurated.

In regard to this clone: The specificity of this receptor is unknown. No much larger clone exists at a distance of one base, and base qualities are not known.

TCRbeta CDR3 regions were amplified from genomic DNA using the immunoSEQ Assay, a bias-controlled multiplex PCR. The original methods were these. Within the assay, amplification of reference gene primers was used to estimate how many nucleated cells each sample contained. Sequence reads were collapsed and filtered to measure the absolute abundance of every unique TCRbeta CDR3 rearrangement. Productive Simpson clonality was computed per sample as the square root of Simpson's diversity index over productive rearrangements. TCRdb stores this immuneACCESS table with in-frame sequences only. Part of the clones is absent; in the studies checked, under half of the shortfall reflects unresolved V genes, and no reason is known for the rest. The V and J calls and clone size are taken from that table; D and trimming were inferred from the DNA. Here the sample has roughly 230,000 clones; approximately 83% occur a single time. The ten largest clonotypes hold approximately 4.7% of the sample.

The CDR3 covers 13 residues, taking in both the cysteine and the phenylalanine. Only CDR3 DNA is held: 39 bases, read in frame from base 1. Sequences SEHNR (CDR1) and FQNEAQ (CDR2) are obtained from the germline V gene (reference sequence). Relative to germline, V is 7 bases shorter and J is 3 bases shorter, with 9 bases between their ends. Collaborating institutions collected whole blood in K2EDTA tubes following their own protocols. For TCRbeta analysis, collaborator samples were shipped as frozen whole blood, as isolated PBMCs, or as DNA extracted from either sample type. The TCR was taken from a man aged 50 to 60 with active or convalescent COVID-19. The V gene is TRBV7-9 and the J gene is TRBJ1-4; the D gene remains uncertain. The sequenced material came from peripheral blood. The CDR3: CASNLGANEKLFF. The DNA is TGTGCCAGCAACCTCGGAGCTAATGAAAAACTGTTTTTT.